This entry concerns a single T cell receptor (beta chain). V was cut by 3 bases and J by 3 bases, with 14 bases left in between. CDR1 is ENHRY and CDR2 is SYGVKD in the germline V gene. The CDR3 runs to 15 residues. Only newly diagnosed hyperthyroidism patients aged 18 to 65, with under 2 months' duration, were enrolled. The sample originates from a study of Graves' ophthalmopathy and Graves' hyperthyroidism. Amplification of TCR beta CDR3 regions used RNA transcripts. HTBI-primed first-round RT-PCR preceded second-round multiplex PCR. TCRdb called the multiplex PCR reads again in MiXCR, with one record for every CDR3 protein. The table has roughly 600,000 distinct CDR3 sequences, about two fifths seen once.

This chain links TRBV10-3 with TRBJ1-2; D is unclear. Sample: peripheral blood or thyroid tissue (not recorded which). This receptor was obtained from an adult man with Graves' hyperthyroidism. Here the CDR3 reads CAISDVVRNHYGYTF. In nucleotides, the CDR3 is TGTGCCATCAGTGATGTCGTACGTAACCACTATGGCTACACCTTC.